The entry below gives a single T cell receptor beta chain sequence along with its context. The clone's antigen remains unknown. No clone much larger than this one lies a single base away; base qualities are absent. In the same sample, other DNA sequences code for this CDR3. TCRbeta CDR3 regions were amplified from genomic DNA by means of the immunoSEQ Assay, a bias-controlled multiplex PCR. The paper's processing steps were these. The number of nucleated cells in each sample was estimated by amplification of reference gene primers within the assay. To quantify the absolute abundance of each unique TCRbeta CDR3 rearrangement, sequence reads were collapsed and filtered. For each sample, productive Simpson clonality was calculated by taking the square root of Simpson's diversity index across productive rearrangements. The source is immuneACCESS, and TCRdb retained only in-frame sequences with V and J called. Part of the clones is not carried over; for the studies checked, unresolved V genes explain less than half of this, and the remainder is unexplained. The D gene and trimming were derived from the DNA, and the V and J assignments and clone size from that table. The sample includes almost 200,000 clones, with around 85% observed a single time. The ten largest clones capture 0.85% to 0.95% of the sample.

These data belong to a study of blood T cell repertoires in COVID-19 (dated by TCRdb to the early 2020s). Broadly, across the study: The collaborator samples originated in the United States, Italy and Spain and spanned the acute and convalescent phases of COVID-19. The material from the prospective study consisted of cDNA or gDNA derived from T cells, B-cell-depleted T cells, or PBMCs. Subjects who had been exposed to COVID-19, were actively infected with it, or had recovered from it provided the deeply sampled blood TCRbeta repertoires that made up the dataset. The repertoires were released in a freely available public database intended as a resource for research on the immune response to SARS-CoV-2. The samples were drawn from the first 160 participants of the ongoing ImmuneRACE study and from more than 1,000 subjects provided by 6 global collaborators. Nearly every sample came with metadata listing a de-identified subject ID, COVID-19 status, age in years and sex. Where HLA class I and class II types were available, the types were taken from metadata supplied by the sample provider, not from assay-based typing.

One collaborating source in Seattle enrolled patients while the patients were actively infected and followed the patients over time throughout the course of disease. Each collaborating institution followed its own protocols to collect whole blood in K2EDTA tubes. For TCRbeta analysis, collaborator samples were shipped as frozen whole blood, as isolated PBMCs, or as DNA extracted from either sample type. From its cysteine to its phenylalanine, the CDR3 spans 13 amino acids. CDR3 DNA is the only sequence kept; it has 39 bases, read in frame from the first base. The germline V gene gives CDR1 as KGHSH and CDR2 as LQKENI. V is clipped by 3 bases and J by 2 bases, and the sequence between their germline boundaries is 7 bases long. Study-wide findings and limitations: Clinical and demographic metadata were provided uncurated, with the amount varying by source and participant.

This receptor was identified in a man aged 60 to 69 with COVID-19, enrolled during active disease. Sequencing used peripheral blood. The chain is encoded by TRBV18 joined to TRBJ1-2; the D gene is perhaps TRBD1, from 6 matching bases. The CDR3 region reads CASSPGQNYGYTF. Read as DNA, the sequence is TGTGCCAGCTCACCGGGACAAAACTATGGCTACACCTTC.